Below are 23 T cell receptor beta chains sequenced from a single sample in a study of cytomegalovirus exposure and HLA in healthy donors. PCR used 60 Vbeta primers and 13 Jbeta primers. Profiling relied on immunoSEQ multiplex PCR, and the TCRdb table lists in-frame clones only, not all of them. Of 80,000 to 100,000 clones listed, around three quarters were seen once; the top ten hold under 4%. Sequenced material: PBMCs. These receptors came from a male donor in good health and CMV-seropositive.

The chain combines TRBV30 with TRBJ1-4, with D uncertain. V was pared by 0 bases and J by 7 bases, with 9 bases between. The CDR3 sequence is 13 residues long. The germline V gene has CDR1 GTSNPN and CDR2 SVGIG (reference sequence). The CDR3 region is CAWSVDLAEKLFF. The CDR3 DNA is TGTGCCTGGAGTGTAGATCTGGCTGAAAAACTGTTTTTT.

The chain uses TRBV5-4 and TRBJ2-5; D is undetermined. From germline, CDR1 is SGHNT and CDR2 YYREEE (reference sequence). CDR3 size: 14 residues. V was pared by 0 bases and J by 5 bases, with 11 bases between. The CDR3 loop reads CASSLAPARETQYF. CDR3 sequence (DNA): TGTGCCAGCAGCTTGGCACCCGCGCGGGAGACCCAGTACTTC.

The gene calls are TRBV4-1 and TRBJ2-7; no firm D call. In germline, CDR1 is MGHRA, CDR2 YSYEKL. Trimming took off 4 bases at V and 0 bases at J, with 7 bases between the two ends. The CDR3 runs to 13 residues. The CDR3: CASSPPSSYEQYF. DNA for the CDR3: TGCGCCAGCAGCCCCCCGAGCTCCTACGAGCAGTACTTC.

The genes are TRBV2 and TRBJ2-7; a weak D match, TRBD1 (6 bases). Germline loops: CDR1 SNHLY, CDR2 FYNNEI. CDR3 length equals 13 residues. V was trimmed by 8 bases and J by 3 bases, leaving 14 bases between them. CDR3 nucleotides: TGTGCCAGCCGTGGACAGACGATCTACGAGCAGTACTTC. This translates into CASRGQTIYEQYF.

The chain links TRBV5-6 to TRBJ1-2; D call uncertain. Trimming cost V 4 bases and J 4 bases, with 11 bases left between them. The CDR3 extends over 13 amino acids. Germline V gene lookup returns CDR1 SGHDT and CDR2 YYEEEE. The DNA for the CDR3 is TGTGCCAGCAGCATTTACGGCGGCTATGGCTACACCTTC. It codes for CASSIYGGYGYTF. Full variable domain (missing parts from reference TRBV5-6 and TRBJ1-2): DAGVTQSPTHLIKTRGQQVTLRCSPKSGHDTVSWYQQALGQGPQFIFQYYEEEERQRGNFPDRFSGHQFPNYSSELNVNALLLGDSALYLCASSIYGGYGYTFGSGTRLTVV.

CDR3: CASSQVAGVSYEQYF. CDR3 DNA: TGTGCCAGCAGCCAAGTGGCGGGGGTATCCTACGAGCAGTACTTC. The chain couples TRBV14 to TRBJ2-7, with 7 nucleotides matching TRBD2. Trimming at V came to 1 base and at J to 1 base, leaving 4 bases not matched to a gene. Germline CDR1 SGHDN, CDR2 FVKESK. This CDR3 is 15 amino acids long.

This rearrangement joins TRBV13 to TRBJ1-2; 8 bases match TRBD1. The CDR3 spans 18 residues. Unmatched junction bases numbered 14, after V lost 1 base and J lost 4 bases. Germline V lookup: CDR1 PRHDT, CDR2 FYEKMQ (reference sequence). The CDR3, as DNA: TGTGCCAGCAGCTTAGCCTCCAGGGGGCGCGTTGGGGTCTATGGCTACACCTTC. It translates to CASSLASRGRVGVYGYTF.

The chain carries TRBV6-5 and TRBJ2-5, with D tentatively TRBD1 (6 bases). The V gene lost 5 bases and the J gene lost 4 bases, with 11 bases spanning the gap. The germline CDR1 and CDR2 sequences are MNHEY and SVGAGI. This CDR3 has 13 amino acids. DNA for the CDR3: TGTGCCAGCAGTGGACAGTCTACAGAGACCCAGTACTTC. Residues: CASSGQSTETQYF.

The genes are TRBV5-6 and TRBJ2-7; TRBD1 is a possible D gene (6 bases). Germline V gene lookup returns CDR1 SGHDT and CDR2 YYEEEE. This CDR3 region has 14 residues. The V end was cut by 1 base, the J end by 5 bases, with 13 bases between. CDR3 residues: CASSLTDRIHEQYF. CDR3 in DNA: TGTGCCAGCAGCTTGACTGACAGGATCCACGAGCAGTACTTC.

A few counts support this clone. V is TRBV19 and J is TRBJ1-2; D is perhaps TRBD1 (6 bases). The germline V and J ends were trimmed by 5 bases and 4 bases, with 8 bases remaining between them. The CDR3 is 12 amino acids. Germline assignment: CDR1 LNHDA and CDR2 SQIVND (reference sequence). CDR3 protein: CASSGQTYGYTF. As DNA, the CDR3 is TGTGCCAGTAGTGGACAGACCTATGGCTACACCTTC.

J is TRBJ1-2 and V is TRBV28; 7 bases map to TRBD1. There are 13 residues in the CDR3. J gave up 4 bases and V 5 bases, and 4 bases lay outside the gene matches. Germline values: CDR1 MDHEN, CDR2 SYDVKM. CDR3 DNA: TGTGCCAGCAGTAGGGGACAGTTCTATGGCTACACCTTC. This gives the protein CASSRGQFYGYTF.

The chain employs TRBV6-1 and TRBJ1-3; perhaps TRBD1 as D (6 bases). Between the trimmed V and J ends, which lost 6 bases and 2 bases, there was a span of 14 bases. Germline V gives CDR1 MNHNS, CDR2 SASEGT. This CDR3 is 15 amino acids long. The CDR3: CASRKGVEAGNTIYF. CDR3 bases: TGTGCCAGCAGAAAGGGGGTGGAGGCTGGAAACACCATATATTTT.

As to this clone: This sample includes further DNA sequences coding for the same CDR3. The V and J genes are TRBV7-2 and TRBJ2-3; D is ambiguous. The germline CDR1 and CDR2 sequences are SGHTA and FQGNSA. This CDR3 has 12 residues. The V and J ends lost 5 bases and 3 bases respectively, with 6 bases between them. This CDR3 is CASSLSTDTQYF. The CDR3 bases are TGTGCCAGCAGCCTAAGTACAGATACGCAGTATTTT.

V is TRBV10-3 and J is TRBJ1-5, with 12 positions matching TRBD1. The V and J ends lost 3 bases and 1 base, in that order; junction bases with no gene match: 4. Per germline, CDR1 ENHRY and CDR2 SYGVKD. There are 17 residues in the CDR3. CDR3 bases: TGTGCCATCAGTGATCGGGGACAGGGGGCCAGCAATCAGCCCCAGCATTTT. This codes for CAISDRGQGASNQPQHF.

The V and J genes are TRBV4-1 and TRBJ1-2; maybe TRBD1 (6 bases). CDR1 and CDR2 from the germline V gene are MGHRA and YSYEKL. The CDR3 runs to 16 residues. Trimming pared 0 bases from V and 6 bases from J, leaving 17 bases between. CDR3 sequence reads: CASSQDYYRARDGYTF. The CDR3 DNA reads TGCGCCAGCAGCCAAGATTATTACAGGGCAAGAGATGGCTACACCTTC.

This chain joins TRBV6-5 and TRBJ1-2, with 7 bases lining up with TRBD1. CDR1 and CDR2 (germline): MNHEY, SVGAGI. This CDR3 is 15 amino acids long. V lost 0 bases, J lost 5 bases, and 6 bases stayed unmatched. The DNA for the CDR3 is TGTGCCAGCAGTTACTCGGGCAGGGGGACTTATGGCTACACCTTC. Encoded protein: CASSYSGRGTYGYTF.

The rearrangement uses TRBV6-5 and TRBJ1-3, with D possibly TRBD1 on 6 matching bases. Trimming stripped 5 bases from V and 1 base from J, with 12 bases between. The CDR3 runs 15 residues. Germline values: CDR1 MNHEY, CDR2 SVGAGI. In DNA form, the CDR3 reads TGTGCCAGCAGTCCGACAGGTCCATCTGGAAACACCATATATTTT. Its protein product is CASSPTGPSGNTIYF.

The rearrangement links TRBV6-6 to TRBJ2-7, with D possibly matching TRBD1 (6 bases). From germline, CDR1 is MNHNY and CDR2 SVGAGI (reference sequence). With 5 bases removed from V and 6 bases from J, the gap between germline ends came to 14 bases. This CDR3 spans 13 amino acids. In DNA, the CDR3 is TGTGCCAGCAGTCCGCAGACAGGTGGCGAGCAGTACTTC. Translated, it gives CASSPQTGGEQYF.

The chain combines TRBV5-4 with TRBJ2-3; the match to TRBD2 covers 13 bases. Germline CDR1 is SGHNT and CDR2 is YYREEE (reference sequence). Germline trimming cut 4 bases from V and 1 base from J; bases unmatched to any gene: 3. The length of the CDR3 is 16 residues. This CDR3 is CASSKLAGGRTDTQYF. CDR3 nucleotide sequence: TGTGCCAGCAGCAAACTAGCGGGGGGGCGCACAGATACGCAGTATTTT.

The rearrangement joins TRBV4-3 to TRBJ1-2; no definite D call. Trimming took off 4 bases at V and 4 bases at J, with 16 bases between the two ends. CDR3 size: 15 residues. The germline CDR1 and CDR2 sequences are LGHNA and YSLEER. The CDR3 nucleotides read TGCGCCAGCAGCCCCGAAGGAGTGCCGAGCTATGGCTACACCTTC. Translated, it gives CASSPEGVPSYGYTF.

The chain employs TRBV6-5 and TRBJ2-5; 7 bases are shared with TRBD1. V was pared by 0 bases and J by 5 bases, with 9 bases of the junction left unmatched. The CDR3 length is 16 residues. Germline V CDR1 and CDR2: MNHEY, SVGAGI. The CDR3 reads CASSYSGNRGLETQYF. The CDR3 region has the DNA TGTGCCAGCAGTTACTCCGGGAACAGGGGTTTGGAGACCCAGTACTTC.

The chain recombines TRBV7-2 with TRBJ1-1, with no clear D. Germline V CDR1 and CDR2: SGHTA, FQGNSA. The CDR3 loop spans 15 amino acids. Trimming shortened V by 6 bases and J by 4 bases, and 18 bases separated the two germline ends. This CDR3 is CASRPFQVMSTEAFF. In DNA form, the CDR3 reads TGTGCCAGCAGACCCTTTCAGGTAATGAGCACTGAAGCTTTCTTT.

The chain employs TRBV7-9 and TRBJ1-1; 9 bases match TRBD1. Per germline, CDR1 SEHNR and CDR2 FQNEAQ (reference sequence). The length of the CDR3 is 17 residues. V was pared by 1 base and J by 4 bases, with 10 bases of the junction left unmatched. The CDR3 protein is CASSLGSGQDRGTEAFF. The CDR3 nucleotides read TGTGCCAGCAGCTTAGGGAGTGGACAGGACAGGGGCACTGAAGCTTTCTTT.